This paragraph reports one T cell receptor beta chain. The data were taken from a study of OX40 agonist ivuxolimab in advanced cancers. Assay: immunoSEQ multiplex PCR; the TCRdb copy retains only in-frame clones and omits some. The data contain about 60,000 clones, about 93% of them seen just once; the ten biggest clones take up more than 15%. This CDR3 contains 17 residues. V shed 3 bases, J shed 8 bases, and the junction held 15 bases outside the gene matches. CDR1 and CDR2 (germline): LNHDA, SQIVND (reference sequence). V gene TRBV19 combines with J gene TRBJ2-4; 8 nucleotides match TRBD1. The source of this sequence is an adult with an advanced solid tumor such as melanoma, head and neck, liver or kidney cancer. Sequenced material: CD4+ or CD8+ T cells sorted from blood, taken in a trial of the OX40 agonist ivuxolimab. CDR3 in DNA: TGTGCCAGTAGTATTTTGGCAGGGGGCATGTTCGGGCACATTCAGTACTTC. The encoded protein is CASSILAGGMFGHIQYF. The complete variable domain, with remaining parts taken from reference TRBV19 and TRBJ2-4, reads DGGITQSPKYLFRKEGQNVTLSCEQNLNHDAMYWYRQDPGQGLRLIYYSQIVNDFQKGDIAEGYSVSREKKESFPLTVTSAQKNPTAFYLCASSILAGGMFGHIQYFGAGTRLSVL.